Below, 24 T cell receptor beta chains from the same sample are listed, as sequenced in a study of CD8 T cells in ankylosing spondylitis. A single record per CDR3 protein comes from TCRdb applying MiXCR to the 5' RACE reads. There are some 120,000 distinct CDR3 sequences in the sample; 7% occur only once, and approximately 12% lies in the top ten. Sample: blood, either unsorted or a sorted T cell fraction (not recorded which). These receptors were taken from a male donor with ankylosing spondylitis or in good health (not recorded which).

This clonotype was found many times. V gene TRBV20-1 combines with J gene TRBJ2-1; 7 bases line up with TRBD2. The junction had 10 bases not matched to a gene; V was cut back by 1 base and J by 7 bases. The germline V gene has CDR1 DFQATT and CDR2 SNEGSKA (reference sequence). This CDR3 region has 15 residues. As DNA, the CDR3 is TGCAGTGCTAGAGGCGGGACTACCCTTGGGAATGAGCAGTTCTTC. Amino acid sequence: CSARGGTTLGNEQFF.

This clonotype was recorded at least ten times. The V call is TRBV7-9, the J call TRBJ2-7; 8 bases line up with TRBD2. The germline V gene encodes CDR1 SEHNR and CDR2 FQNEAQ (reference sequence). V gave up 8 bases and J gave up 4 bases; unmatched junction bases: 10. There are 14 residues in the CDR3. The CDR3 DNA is TGTGCCAGCTGCCCTGGAGCGGGGGCTTACGAGCAGTACTTC. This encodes CASCPGAGAYEQYF.

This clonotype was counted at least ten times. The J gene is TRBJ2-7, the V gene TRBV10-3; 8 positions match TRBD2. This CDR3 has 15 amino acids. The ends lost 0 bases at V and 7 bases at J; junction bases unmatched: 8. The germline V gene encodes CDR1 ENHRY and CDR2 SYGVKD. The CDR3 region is CAISESRTSGIEQYF. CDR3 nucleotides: TGTGCCATCAGTGAGTCGCGTACTAGCGGCATAGAGCAGTACTTC.

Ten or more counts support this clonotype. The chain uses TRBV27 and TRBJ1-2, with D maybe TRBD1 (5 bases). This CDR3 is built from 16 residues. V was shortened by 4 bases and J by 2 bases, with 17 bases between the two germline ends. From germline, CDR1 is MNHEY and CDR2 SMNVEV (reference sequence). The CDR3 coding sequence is TGTGCCAGCAGTTCAGATCCAGGGAGGGGCAACTATGGCTACACCTTC. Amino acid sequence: CASSSDPGRGNYGYTF.

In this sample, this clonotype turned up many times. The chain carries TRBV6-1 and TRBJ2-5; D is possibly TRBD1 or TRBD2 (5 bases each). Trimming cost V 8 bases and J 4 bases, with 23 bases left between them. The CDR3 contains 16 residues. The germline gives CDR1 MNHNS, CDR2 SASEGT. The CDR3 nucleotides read TGTGCCAGCGCAGGGACCGTTCCCCCTGAGGGAGAGACCCAGTACTTC. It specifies CASAGTVPPEGETQYF.

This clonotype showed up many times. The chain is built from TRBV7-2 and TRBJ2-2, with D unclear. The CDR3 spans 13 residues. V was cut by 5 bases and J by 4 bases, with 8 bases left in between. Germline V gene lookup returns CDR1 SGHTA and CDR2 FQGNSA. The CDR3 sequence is CASSPSSTGELFF. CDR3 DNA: TGTGCCAGCAGCCCGTCCAGCACCGGGGAGCTGTTTTTT.

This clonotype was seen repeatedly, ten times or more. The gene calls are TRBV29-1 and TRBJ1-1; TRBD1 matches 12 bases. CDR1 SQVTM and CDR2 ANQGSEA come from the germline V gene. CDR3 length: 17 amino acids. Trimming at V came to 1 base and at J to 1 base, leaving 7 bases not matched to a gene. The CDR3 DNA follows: TGCAGCGTTGAAGGGGGACAGGGGGCAGGTGGGAACACTGAAGCTTTCTTT. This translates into CSVEGGQGAGGNTEAFF.

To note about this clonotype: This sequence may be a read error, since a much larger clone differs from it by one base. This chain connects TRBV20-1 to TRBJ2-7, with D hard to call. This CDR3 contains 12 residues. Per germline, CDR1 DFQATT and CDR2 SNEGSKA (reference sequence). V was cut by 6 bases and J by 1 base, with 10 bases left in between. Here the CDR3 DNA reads TGCAGTGCGCGACTCGTTTCCTACGAGCAGTACTTC. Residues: CSARLVSYEQYF.

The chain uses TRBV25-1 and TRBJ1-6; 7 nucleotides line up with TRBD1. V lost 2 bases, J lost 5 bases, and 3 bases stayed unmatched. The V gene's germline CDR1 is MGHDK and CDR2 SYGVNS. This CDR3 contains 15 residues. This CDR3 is CASSETGTDNSPLHF. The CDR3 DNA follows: TGTGCCAGCAGTGAAACCGGGACAGATAATTCACCCCTCCACTTT.

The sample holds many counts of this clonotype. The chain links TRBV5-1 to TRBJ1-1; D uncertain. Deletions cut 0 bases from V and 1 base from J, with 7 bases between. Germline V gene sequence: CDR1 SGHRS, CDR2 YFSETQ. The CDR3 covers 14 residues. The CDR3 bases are TGCGCCAGCAGCTTGGCGGCAGGGAACACTGAAGCTTTCTTT. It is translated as CASSLAAGNTEAFF.

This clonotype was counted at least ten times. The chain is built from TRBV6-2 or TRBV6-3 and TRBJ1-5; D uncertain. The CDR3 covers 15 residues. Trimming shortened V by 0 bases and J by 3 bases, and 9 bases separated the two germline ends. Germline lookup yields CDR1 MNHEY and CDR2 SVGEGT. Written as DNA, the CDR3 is TGTGCCAGCAGTTACTCGACTCTTCTCAATCAGCCCCAGCATTTT. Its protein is CASSYSTLLNQPQHF.

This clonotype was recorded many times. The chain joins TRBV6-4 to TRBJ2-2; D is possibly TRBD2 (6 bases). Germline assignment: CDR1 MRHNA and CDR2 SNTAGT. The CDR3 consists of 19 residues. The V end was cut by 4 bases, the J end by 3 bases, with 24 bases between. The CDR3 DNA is TGTGCCAGCAGTGCCTATACCCCTCCGGAGGGGCGGTACACCGGGGAGCTGTTTTTT. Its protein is CASSAYTPPEGRYTGELFF.

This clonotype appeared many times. Here the CDR3 DNA reads TGTGCCAGCAGACCCCCCATAGCGGGAAGCACAGATACGCAGTATTTT. It yields the protein CASRPPIAGSTDTQYF. J is TRBJ2-3 and V is TRBV12-3 or TRBV12-4; 8 bases agree with TRBD2. After removal of 6 bases from V and 0 bases from J, the junction contained 8 bases not matched to a gene. The CDR3 covers 16 residues.

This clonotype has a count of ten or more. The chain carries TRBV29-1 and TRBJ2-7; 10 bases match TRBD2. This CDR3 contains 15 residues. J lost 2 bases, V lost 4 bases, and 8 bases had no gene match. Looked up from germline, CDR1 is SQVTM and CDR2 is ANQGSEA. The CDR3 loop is CSVASRLAGPYEQYF. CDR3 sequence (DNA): TGCAGCGTTGCGTCGCGACTAGCGGGCCCCTACGAGCAGTACTTC.

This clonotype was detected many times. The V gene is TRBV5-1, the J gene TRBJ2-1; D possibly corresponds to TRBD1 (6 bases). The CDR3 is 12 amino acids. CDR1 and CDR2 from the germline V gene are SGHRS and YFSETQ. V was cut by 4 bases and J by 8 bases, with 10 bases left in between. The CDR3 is CASSQQGHEQFF. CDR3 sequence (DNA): TGCGCCAGCAGCCAACAGGGACATGAGCAGTTCTTC.

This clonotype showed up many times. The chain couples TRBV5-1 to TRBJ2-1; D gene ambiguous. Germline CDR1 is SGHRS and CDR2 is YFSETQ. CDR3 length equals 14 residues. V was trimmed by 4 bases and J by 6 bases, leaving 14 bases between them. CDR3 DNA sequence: TGCGCCAGCAGCGGAAAAGGGTCGGGCAATGAGCAGTTCTTC. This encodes CASSGKGSGNEQFF.

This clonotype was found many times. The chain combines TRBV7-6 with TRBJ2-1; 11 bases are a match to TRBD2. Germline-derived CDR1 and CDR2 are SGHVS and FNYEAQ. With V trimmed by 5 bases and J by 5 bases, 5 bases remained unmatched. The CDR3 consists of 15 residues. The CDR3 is CASSPWGLADNEQFF. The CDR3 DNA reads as TGTGCCAGCAGCCCATGGGGACTAGCGGACAATGAGCAGTTCTTC.

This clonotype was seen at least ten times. The CDR3 nucleotides read TGCGCCAGCAGCTTGGATGTCACAACAGATACGCAGTATTTT. It translates to CASSLDVTTDTQYF. The rearrangement links TRBV5-1 to TRBJ2-3, with unresolved D. This CDR3 comprises 14 residues. The germline V gene has CDR1 SGHRS and CDR2 YFSETQ. V was pared by 0 bases and J by 3 bases, with 8 bases between.

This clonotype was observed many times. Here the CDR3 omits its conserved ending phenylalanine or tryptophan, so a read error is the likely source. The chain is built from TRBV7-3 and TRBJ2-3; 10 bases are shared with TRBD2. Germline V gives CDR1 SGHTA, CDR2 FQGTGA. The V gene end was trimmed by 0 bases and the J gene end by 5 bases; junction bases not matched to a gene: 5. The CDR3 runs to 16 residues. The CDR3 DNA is TGTGCCAGCAGCTTAACAGCTAGCGGGAGTATAGATACGCAGTATTGT. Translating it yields CASSLTASGSIDTQYC.

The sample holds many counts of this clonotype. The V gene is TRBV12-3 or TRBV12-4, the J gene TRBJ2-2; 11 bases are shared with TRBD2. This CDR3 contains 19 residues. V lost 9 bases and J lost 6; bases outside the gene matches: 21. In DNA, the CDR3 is TGTGCCAGGCCCGGCAGAAGAAACTCACTAGCGGGGGTCCCCGGGGAGCTGTTTTTT. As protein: CARPGRRNSLAGVPGELFF.

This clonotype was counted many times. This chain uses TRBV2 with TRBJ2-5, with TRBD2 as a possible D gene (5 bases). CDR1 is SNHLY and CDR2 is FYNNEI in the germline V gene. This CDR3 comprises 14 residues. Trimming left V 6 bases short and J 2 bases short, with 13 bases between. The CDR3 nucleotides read TGTGCCAGCAGCCCATTTAGCGATCAAGAGACCCAGTACTTC. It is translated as CASSPFSDQETQYF.

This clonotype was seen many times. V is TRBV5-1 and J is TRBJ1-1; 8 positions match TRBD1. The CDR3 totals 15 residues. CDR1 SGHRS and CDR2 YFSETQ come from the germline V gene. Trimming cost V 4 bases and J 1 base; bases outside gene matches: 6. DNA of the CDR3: TGCGCCAGCAGCGAACAGGGGGGGGAGAACACTGAAGCTTTCTTT. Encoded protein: CASSEQGGENTEAFF.

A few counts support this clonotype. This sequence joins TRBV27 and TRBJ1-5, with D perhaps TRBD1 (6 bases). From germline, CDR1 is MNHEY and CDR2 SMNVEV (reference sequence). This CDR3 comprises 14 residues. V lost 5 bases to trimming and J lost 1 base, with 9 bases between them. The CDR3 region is CASSQGYSNQPQHF. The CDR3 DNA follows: TGTGCCAGCAGTCAGGGGTACAGCAATCAGCCCCAGCATTTT.

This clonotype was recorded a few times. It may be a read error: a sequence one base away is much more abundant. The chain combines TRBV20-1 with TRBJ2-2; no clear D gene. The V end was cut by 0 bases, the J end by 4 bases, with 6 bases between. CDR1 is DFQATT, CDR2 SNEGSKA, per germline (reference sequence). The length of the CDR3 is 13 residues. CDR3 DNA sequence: TGCAGTGCTAGAGAATGGACCACCGGGGAGCTGTTTTTT. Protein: CSAREWTTGELFF.